This TCR beta chain was obtained from a study of T cell responses to AZD1222 COVID-19 vaccine. Here immunoSEQ multiplex PCR was the method, and the copy in TCRdb shows in-frame clones only, minus some. This table has approximately 130,000 clones, more than 85% appearing once. In this sample, this clone turned up once. Per the germline V gene, CDR1 is SEHNR and CDR2 is FQNEAQ (reference sequence). V lost 4 bases to trimming and J lost 6 bases, with 18 bases between them. The CDR3 consists of 16 residues. This rearrangement joins TRBV7-9 to TRBJ1-4; TRBD1 is a possible D gene (5 bases). The sequences come from peripheral blood, collected on day 0 of AZD1222 vaccination. The TCR comes from an adult in good health. CDR3 nucleotides: TGTGCCAGCAGCTCACCCTCGGGGACTGAAGATGAAAAACTGTTTTTT. It is translated as CASSSPSGTEDEKLFF.